This T cell receptor beta chain appears in the sequencing data of a study of CD8 T cells in Susac syndrome. Study information: Under ten of the sequenced Susac syndrome patients were in remission, and about 6 had active disease.

The RNA, 0.5 to 1 ug, was put through reverse transcription using random hexamers. TCRdb redid the calling of the immunoSEQ multiplex PCR reads with MiXCR, one entry per CDR3 protein. This sample has 84,000 or so distinct CDR3 sequences; about 96% occur once, and the top ten carry 0.4% to 0.45%. Germline CDR1 SGHTA, CDR2 FQGNSA. The CDR3 consists of 15 residues. The V and J ends lost 5 bases and 3 bases respectively, with 16 bases between them. CD8+ and CD4+ T cells from blood underwent TCR beta sequencing. Sequencing was performed on CD8+ T cells from PBMCs. This sequence originates from a human donor with Susac syndrome. This chain connects TRBV7-2 to TRBJ2-5; D not certain. Here the CDR3 DNA reads TGTGCCAGCAGCATAAATCGAGGCAGGAAAGAGACCCAGTACTTC. Translating gives CASSINRGRKETQYF.